This is a list of T cell receptor beta chains from one sample in a study of blood T cell repertoires in COVID-19. The protocol was immunoSEQ multiplex PCR, while the TCRdb copy is restricted to in-frame clones and leaves out a portion. The sample holds 220,000 or so clones, around nine tenths seen once. The sequenced material came from peripheral blood. The receptors were sampled from a man aged 55 to 69 with COVID-19, enrolled during active disease. The CDR3 runs from the conserved cysteine through the conserved F or W. The D gene is left open where the match is weak. Clone size is given for some rows only: seen once, a few or many times, or a class if the clone is expanded.

abundance,d_gene,v_gene,j_gene,CDR3aa,CDR3nt
.,.,TRBV28,TRBJ2-1,CASSLSRSSYNEQFF,TGTGCCAGCAGTTTAAGTAGAAGCTCCTACAATGAGCAGTTCTTC
.,TRBD1,TRBV19,TRBJ2-1,CASSRGQGAYNEQFF,TGTGCCAGTAGTAGGGGACAGGGGGCTTACAATGAGCAGTTCTTC
.,.,TRBV28,TRBJ2-1,CASMLVGNEQFF,TGTGCCAGCATGTTAGTTGGCAATGAGCAGTTCTTC
.,.,TRBV5-8,TRBJ2-7,CASSLELVSYEQYF,TGTGCCAGCAGCTTGGAACTAGTCTCCTACGAGCAGTACTTC
.,.,TRBV7-3,TRBJ1-1,CASSSHGNTEAFF,TGTGCCAGCTCGAGCCATGGGAACACTGAAGCTTTCTTT
.,.,TRBV6-6,TRBJ1-1,CASSYSTRARTEAFF,TGTGCCAGCAGTTACTCGACTCGCGCACGGACTGAAGCTTTCTTT
.,.,TRBV20-1,TRBJ2-5,CSASRRQRPEPSKETQYF,TGCAGTGCTAGTAGGAGACAGCGCCCCGAACCAAGTAAAGAGACCCAGTACTTC
.,TRBD1,TRBV2,TRBJ1-6,CASSRTGYNSPLHF,TGTGCCAGCAGCCGGACAGGCTATAATTCACCCCTCCACTTT
.,.,TRBV27,TRBJ1-4,CASSSRAMEKLFF,TGTGCCAGCAGTTCCCGCGCGATGGAAAAACTGTTTTTT
few,TRBD1,TRBV7-2,TRBJ1-2,CASSLVGGGAGYGYTF,TGTGCCAGCAGCTTAGTCGGAGGGGGCGCAGGCTATGGCTACACCTTC
.,.,TRBV3-1/TRBV3-2,TRBJ1-1,CASSQGGARGTEAFF,TGTGCCAGCAGCCAAGGAGGTGCTAGAGGCACTGAAGCTTTCTTT
.,.,TRBV28,TRBJ1-2,CASSLPGIYGYTF,TGTGCCAGCAGTTTACCAGGTATCTATGGCTACACCTTC
.,TRBD1,TRBV7-6,TRBJ1-6,CASSSDRVRTHNSPLHF,TGTGCCAGCAGCTCTGACAGGGTGCGGACTCATAATTCACCCCTCCACTTT
.,TRBD1,TRBV18,TRBJ1-2,CASSQQGRGVISRYTF,TGTGCCAGCTCACAACAGGGGAGAGGAGTTATTAGTCGCTACACCTTC
.,TRBD2,TRBV9,TRBJ2-3,CASSPGTSSTDTQYF,TGTGCCAGCAGCCCTGGGACTAGTAGCACAGATACGCAGTATTTT
once,TRBD2,TRBV6-5,TRBJ2-7,CASSDGGSRYEQYF,TGTGCCAGCAGCGACGGCGGGAGTAGATACGAGCAGTACTTC
.,TRBD1,TRBV28,TRBJ1-5,CATGTGVGYSNQPQHF,TGTGCCACCGGGACAGGGGTAGGTTATAGCAATCAGCCCCAGCATTTT
.,.,TRBV6-5,TRBJ1-1,CASIRRRGDTEAFF,TGTGCCAGCATCCGACGGCGGGGGGACACTGAAGCTTTCTTT
.,TRBD1,TRBV5-4,TRBJ1-6,CASSLGPGTGGSPLHF,TGTGCCAGCAGCTTGGGGCCCGGGACAGGTGGTTCACCCCTCCACTTT
.,TRBD1,TRBV19,TRBJ1-3,CASSIQGAPLGNTIYF,TGTGCCAGTAGTATTCAGGGGGCTCCGCTCGGAAACACCATATATTTT
.,TRBD1,TRBV2,TRBJ1-3,CASIKDRGLFSGNTIYF,TGTGCCAGCATTAAAGACAGGGGATTGTTCTCTGGAAACACCATATATTTT
.,TRBD2,TRBV5-1,TRBJ2-3,CASSPRTSGGPASTDTQYF,TGCGCCAGCAGCCCTCGGACTAGCGGGGGGCCCGCTAGCACAGATACGCAGTATTTT
.,.,TRBV30,TRBJ1-6,CAWRPDRGAGSSPLHF,TGTGCCTGGAGACCTGACCGTGGGGCCGGGAGTTCACCCCTCCACTTT
.,TRBD1,TRBV29-1,TRBJ1-1,CSVYQGVVTEAFF,TGCAGCGTTTATCAGGGGGTTGTCACTGAAGCTTTCTTT
.,TRBD2,TRBV3-1/TRBV3-2,TRBJ2-1,CASSQGAGWGNEQFF,TGTGCCAGCAGCCAAGGAGCGGGGTGGGGGAATGAGCAGTTCTTC
.,TRBD1,TRBV7-2,TRBJ2-7,CASTPQTGATYEQYF,TGTGCCAGCACTCCCCAGACAGGGGCGACCTACGAGCAGTACTTC
.,.,TRBV20-1,TRBJ1-5,CSASNRQRNQPQHF,TGCAGTGCTAGTAATCGGCAGCGAAATCAGCCCCAGCATTTT
.,TRBD1,TRBV3-1/TRBV3-2,TRBJ1-4,CASSQADRVKGKLFF,TGTGCCAGCAGCCAAGCAGACAGGGTGAAGGGAAAACTGTTTTTT
.,TRBD1,TRBV19,TRBJ2-3,CASKGTGVGTDTQYF,TGTGCCAGTAAGGGGACAGGGGTCGGCACAGATACGCAGTATTTT
once,.,TRBV27,TRBJ1-1,CASSAQTGRTEAFF,TGTGCCAGCAGTGCCCAAACAGGTCGGACTGAAGCTTTCTTT
once,TRBD2,TRBV7-9,TRBJ2-1,CASSEWTSGTYNEQFF,TGTGCCAGCAGCGAGTGGACTAGCGGGACCTACAATGAGCAGTTCTTC
few,TRBD1,TRBV27,TRBJ1-4,CASSSTGVKLFF,TGTGCCAGCAGTTCGACAGGGGTAAAACTGTTTTTT
.,TRBD1,TRBV19,TRBJ1-5,CASSVGTGGQPQHF,TGTGCCAGTAGTGTCGGGACAGGGGGTCAGCCCCAGCATTTT
.,TRBD1,TRBV7-3,TRBJ1-1,CASSLGPKGGHTEAFF,TGTGCCAGCAGCTTAGGACCTAAAGGGGGCCACACTGAAGCTTTCTTT
.,.,TRBV13,TRBJ1-2,CASSSRVGDYGYTF,TGTGCCAGCAGTTCGCGGGTTGGGGACTATGGCTACACCTTC
.,TRBD2,TRBV11-3,TRBJ2-1,CASSLAGGRDEQFF,TGTGCCAGCAGCTTGGCGGGGGGGAGGGATGAGCAGTTCTTC
.,TRBD2,TRBV28,TRBJ2-7,CASSFYRVREVLYEQYF,TGTGCCAGCAGTTTTTACAGGGTGCGGGAGGTGCTCTACGAGCAGTACTTC
once,.,TRBV12-5,TRBJ1-1,CASGLGPPQGAEAFF,TGTGCTAGTGGTTTGGGCCCCCCCCAGGGCGCTGAAGCTTTCTTT
once,.,TRBV7-2,TRBJ2-1,CASSSPYPDEQFF,TGTGCCAGCAGCTCCCCGTATCCCGATGAGCAGTTCTTC
once,TRBD1,TRBV6-5,TRBJ1-2,CATSHRDRPYGYTF,TGTGCCACCTCACATCGGGACAGACCTTATGGCTACACCTTC
.,.,TRBV5-6,TRBJ1-1,CASSFQRYTEAFF,TGTGCCAGCAGCTTTCAACGGTACACTGAAGCTTTCTTT
.,.,TRBV6-5,TRBJ1-2,CASSYSRTEGGYTF,TGTGCCAGCAGTTACTCTAGGACGGAGGGAGGCTACACCTTC
.,.,TRBV30,TRBJ2-3,CAWTSERTDTQYF,TGTGCCTGGACTAGCGAACGCACAGATACGCAGTATTTT
.,.,TRBV5-1,TRBJ2-3,CASRVSGRRGGVTDTQYF,TGCGCCAGCAGGGTTTCAGGACGACGAGGGGGGGTCACAGATACGCAGTATTTT
once,TRBD2,TRBV15,TRBJ2-3,CATSRDITSGSLNTQYF,TGTGCCACCAGCAGAGATATAACTAGCGGGAGTTTAAATACGCAGTATTTT
.,.,TRBV14,TRBJ1-1,CASINGVLAFF,TGTGCCAGCATCAACGGAGTGTTGGCTTTCTTT
.,TRBD1,TRBV30,TRBJ1-5,CAWSVQGSQPQHF,TGTGCCTGGAGTGTACAGGGGAGCCAGCCCCAGCATTTT
.,TRBD2,TRBV14,TRBJ2-3,CASSRAGGASTDTQYF,TGTGCCAGCAGCCGGGCGGGGGGGGCCAGCACAGATACGCAGTATTTT
.,.,TRBV24-1,TRBJ2-1,CATSGAGNNEQFF,TGTGCCACCTCAGGGGCGGGTAACAATGAGCAGTTCTTC